This TCR beta chain derives from a study of shared clonotypes between healthy human individuals. Method: immunoSEQ multiplex PCR; TCRdb's copy keeps in-frame clones and lacks some. Among 2 million to 2.5 million clones listed, more than 85% were seen once. The length of the CDR3 is 19 residues. Germline-derived CDR1 and CDR2 are SGDLS and YYNGEE. Trimming left V 0 bases short and J 3 bases short, with 22 bases between. The V gene is TRBV9, the J gene TRBJ1-3; the D gene is possibly TRBD1 (6 bases). This TCR was recovered from a man between 18 and 29 years old in good health. Some clones in this sample may be carry-over from other donors' samples. The sequenced material came from naive CD4+ T cells from PBMCs. Documented subset: CD45RA+ positively selected. DNA of the CDR3: TGTGCCAGCAGCGTAGAGGGGCTGGGACACCTTTACGGTGGAAACACCATATATTTT. Its translation: CASSVEGLGHLYGGNTIYF.